The 18 T cell receptor beta chains listed next were all sequenced from one sample in a study of T cell responses to AZD1222 COVID-19 vaccine. Repertoires were generated with immunoSEQ multiplex PCR, while TCRdb's copy carries only in-frame clones and drops some. The repertoire includes 95,000 to 150,000 clones, around 91% of them detected once, and around 1.7% sits in the top ten. The sample here was peripheral blood, taken on day 0 of AZD1222 vaccination. The receptors originated from an adult in good health.

The rearrangement links TRBV7-9 to TRBJ1-1, with TRBD1 as a possible D gene (5 bases). CDR3 size: 14 residues. Germline-derived CDR1 and CDR2 are SEHNR and FQNEAQ (reference sequence). The V end was cut by 1 base, the J end by 4 bases, with 10 bases between. As DNA, the CDR3 is TGTGCCAGCAGCTTAGGGCGGGGGACCACTGAAGCTTTCTTT. It codes for CASSLGRGTTEAFF.

This chain connects TRBV9 to TRBJ1-6; no clear D gene. CDR1 is SGDLS and CDR2 is YYNGEE in the germline V gene. Trimming cost V 4 bases and J 8 bases, with 10 bases left between them. The CDR3 has 13 residues. Here the CDR3 DNA reads TGTGCCAGCAGCCCCTCATGGGATTCACCCCTCCACTTT. This encodes CASSPSWDSPLHF.

The chain uses TRBV9 and TRBJ2-5; D is ambiguous. Germline loops: CDR1 SGDLS, CDR2 YYNGEE. The length of the CDR3 is 13 residues. Trimming pared 0 bases from V and 2 bases from J, leaving 5 bases between. In DNA, the CDR3 is TGTGCCAGCAGCGTAGTGCCTCAAGAGACCCAGTACTTC. This translates into CASSVVPQETQYF.

The V call is TRBV6-5, the J call TRBJ2-2; possibly TRBD1 for D (5 bases). This CDR3 region has 14 residues. Between the trimmed V and J ends, which lost 2 bases and 5 bases, there was a span of 9 bases. CDR1 and CDR2 from the germline V gene are MNHEY and SVGAGI. The CDR3 DNA sequence: TGTGCCAGCAGTTACCAGGGTTGGACCGGGGAGCTGTTTTTT. Translated, it gives CASSYQGWTGELFF.

The chain is built from TRBV2 and TRBJ1-2; D unresolved. CDR1 and CDR2 from the germline V gene are SNHLY and FYNNEI. The CDR3 loop spans 13 amino acids. Between the trimmed V and J ends, which lost 4 bases and 4 bases, there was a span of 10 bases. The CDR3 DNA sequence: TGTGCCAGCAGTGCTAGAGGCAGCTATGGCTACACCTTC. Protein product: CASSARGSYGYTF. The complete variable domain, with remaining parts taken from reference TRBV2 and TRBJ1-2, reads EPEVTQTPSHQVTQMGQEVILRCVPISNHLYFYWYRQILGQKVEFLVSFYNNEISEKSEIFDDQFSVERPDGSNFTLKIRSTKLEDSAMYFCASSARGSYGYTFGSGTRLTVV.

The chain is built from TRBV7-8 and TRBJ1-1, with a tentative D call TRBD1 (6 bases). The V end lost 3 bases, the J end lost 5 bases, and 19 bases lay between the germline ends. The germline CDR1 and CDR2 sequences are SGHVS and FQNEAQ. The CDR3 has 16 amino acids. This chain's CDR3 is CASSFQGKGGLTEAFF. The CDR3 coding sequence is TGTGCCAGCAGCTTCCAGGGGAAGGGGGGATTAACTGAAGCTTTCTTT.

The chain carries TRBV5-1 and TRBJ1-1; D is undetermined. Trimming took 0 bases from V and 1 from J, leaving 7 bases between them. This CDR3 has 14 residues. The germline gives CDR1 SGHRS, CDR2 YFSETQ. The CDR3 nucleotides are TGCGCCAGCAGCTTGGTGGACCCGAACACTGAAGCTTTCTTT. Residues: CASSLVDPNTEAFF.

The chain carries TRBV5-1 and TRBJ2-2; D gene unclear. Per the germline V gene, CDR1 is SGHRS and CDR2 is YFSETQ. The CDR3 has 16 residues. Between the trimmed V and J ends, which lost 0 bases and 4 bases, there was a span of 13 bases. The CDR3 nucleotides read TGCGCCAGCAGCTTGGGGGATGAAGGATCCACCGGGGAGCTGTTTTTT. Translated, it gives CASSLGDEGSTGELFF.

J is TRBJ1-4 and V is TRBV5-1, with D maybe TRBD1 (6 bases). Germline CDR1 and CDR2: SGHRS and YFSETQ. The ends were cut back, 1 base at V and 3 bases at J, with 16 bases in the middle. The CDR3 contains 17 residues. CDR3: CASSLSSGGTANEKLFF. CDR3 sequence (DNA): TGCGCCAGCAGCTTGTCGTCGGGGGGCACAGCTAATGAAAAACTGTTTTTT.

The chain links TRBV4-1 to TRBJ1-6; D call uncertain. The CDR3 length is 16 residues. With 2 bases removed from V and 9 bases from J, the gap between germline ends came to 17 bases. From germline, CDR1 is MGHRA and CDR2 YSYEKL. CDR3 nucleotides: TGCGCCAGCAGCCAACTGGCGGCCAGTTCGGGTTCACCCCTCCACTTT. It codes for CASSQLAASSGSPLHF.

J is TRBJ2-1 and V is TRBV5-1; a possible D gene is TRBD1 (6 bases). Trimming took 5 bases from V and 0 from J, leaving 12 bases between them. Germline V CDR1 and CDR2: SGHRS, YFSETQ. CDR3 length: 15 amino acids. The CDR3 DNA reads TGCGCCAGCAGTCCTGGACAGAGCTCCTACAATGAGCAGTTCTTC. Protein: CASSPGQSSYNEQFF. The variable domain in full, with the rest retrieved from reference TRBV5-1 and TRBJ2-1, is KAGVTQTPRYLIKTRGQQVTLSCSPISGHRSVSWYQQTPGQGLQFLFEYFSETQRNKGNFPGRFSGRQFSNSRSEMNVSTLELGDSALYLCASSPGQSSYNEQFFGPGTRLTVL.

CDR3 DNA: TGTGCCAGCAGCGTCCGAGTGAACACTGAAGCTTTCTTT. Residues: CASSVRVNTEAFF. This chain links TRBV9 with TRBJ1-1; the D is unclear. V was clipped by 2 bases and J by 0 bases, with 5 bases between them. In germline, CDR1 is SGDLS, CDR2 YYNGEE. The CDR3 loop spans 13 amino acids.

V is TRBV20-1 and J is TRBJ2-5; unclear D gene. Trimming took off 3 bases at V and 1 base at J, with 6 bases between the two ends. The CDR3 consists of 12 residues. Germline V CDR1 and CDR2: DFQATT, SNEGSKA (reference sequence). The CDR3, as DNA: TGCAGTGCTAGTGGCTTCCAAGAGACCCAGTACTTC. This gives the protein CSASGFQETQYF.

As concerns this clone: Other DNA sequences within the sample encode an identical CDR3. The rearrangement links TRBV19 to TRBJ1-1; TRBD1 agrees at 8 bases. Per germline, CDR1 LNHDA and CDR2 SQIVND (reference sequence). The CDR3 is 13 amino acids. V was pared by 5 bases and J by 5 bases, with 4 bases of the junction left unmatched. The CDR3 here is CASSDRGRTEAFF. CDR3 DNA sequence: TGTGCCAGTAGTGACAGGGGTAGGACTGAAGCTTTCTTT. The full variable domain, completed using reference TRBV19 and TRBJ1-1, is DGGITQSPKYLFRKEGQNVTLSCEQNLNHDAMYWYRQDPGQGLRLIYYSQIVNDFQKGDIAEGYSVSREKKESFPLTVTSAQKNPTAFYLCASSDRGRTEAFFGQGTRLTVV.

The rearrangement links TRBV10-3 to TRBJ1-2; 7 nucleotides match TRBD1. J lost 2 bases, V lost 4 bases, and 4 bases had no gene match. CDR1 and CDR2 (germline): ENHRY, SYGVKD. The CDR3 has 14 amino acids. The CDR3 DNA reads as TGTGCCATCAGTGGGCAGGGGGGCAACTATGGCTACACCTTC. Protein product: CAISGQGGNYGYTF.

The chain joins TRBV10-1 to TRBJ2-7; D not resolved. Germline V gives CDR1 WNHNN, CDR2 SYGVQD (reference sequence). V lost 6 bases and J 3 bases, leaving 6 bases between the germline ends. This CDR3 contains 11 residues. The CDR3 reads CASSPHYEQYV. As DNA, the CDR3 is TGCGCCAGCAGCCCCCACTACGAGCAGTACGTC.

The chain recombines TRBV2 with TRBJ1-2; 10 bases fit TRBD1. The CDR3 covers 15 residues. Losses at the gene ends were 8 bases for V and 4 bases for J; bases not matched to a gene: 10. The V gene's germline CDR1 is SNHLY and CDR2 FYNNEI. CDR3 loop: CASVLGTGDSYGYTF. The CDR3 region has the DNA TGTGCCAGCGTTCTCGGGACAGGGGATAGCTATGGCTACACCTTC.

The chain employs TRBV14 and TRBJ1-4; D gene uncertain. The V and J ends lost 0 bases and 1 base respectively, with 6 bases between them. The CDR3 sequence is 15 residues long. The V gene's germline CDR1 is SGHDN and CDR2 FVKESK. The CDR3 DNA follows: TGTGCCAGCAGCCAAGAGATTGGAACTAATGAAAAACTGTTTTTT. It codes for CASSQEIGTNEKLFF.